A single sample gave rise to the 9 T cell receptor beta chains below, sequenced in a study of T cells expressing NK-cell markers. Reanalyzing the 5' RACE reads, TCRdb keeps one entry per CDR3 protein, without DNA. This table lists approximately 150,000 distinct CDR3 sequences. The material sequenced was blood T cells: a sorted CD56 or NKG2C T cell subset, CD4+ or CD8+ T cells, or bulk PBMC T cells (not recorded which). These receptors were taken from a man between 18 and 29 years old in good health.

The rearrangement joins TRBV14 to TRBJ1-6. The CDR3 consists of 15 residues. Germline loops: CDR1 SGHDN, CDR2 FVKESK. The CDR3 sequence: CASSQDITYNSPLHF.

The V gene is TRBV5-5, the J gene TRBJ2-1; TCRdb returns TRBD1, unconfirmable since there is no DNA. This CDR3 contains 15 residues. Germline assignment: CDR1 SGHKS and CDR2 YYEKEE (reference sequence). This chain's CDR3 is CASSFWDSSYNEQFF.

The genes are TRBV6-5 and TRBJ2-5. The CDR3 sequence is 12 residues long. CDR1 and CDR2 (germline): MNHEY, SVGAGI. CDR3 region: CASSVVGETQYF.

The chain is built from TRBV2 and TRBJ2-4; TCRdb lists TRBD2, though no DNA is available to test this call. CDR1 is SNHLY and CDR2 is FYNNEI in the germline V gene. There are 15 residues in the CDR3. This CDR3 is CATSTSGISKNIQYF. The variable domain in full, with the rest retrieved from reference TRBV2 and TRBJ2-4, is EPEVTQTPSHQVTQMGQEVILRCVPISNHLYFYWYRQILGQKVEFLVSFYNNEISEKSEIFDDQFSVERPDGSNFTLKIRSTKLEDSAMYFCATSTSGISKNIQYFGAGTRLSVL.

The chain uses TRBV20-1 and TRBJ2-2. The CDR3 has 12 amino acids. Germline V CDR1 and CDR2: DFQATT, SNEGSKA (reference sequence). The CDR3 is CSARDTAGELFF.

This chain joins TRBV4-1 and TRBJ2-1; TCRdb's D call, TRBD2, is unchecked because there is no DNA. Germline CDR1 MGHRA, CDR2 YSYEKL. The CDR3 sequence is 19 residues long. CDR3 sequence reads: CASSQDKGTSGWVWNEQFF.

The chain carries TRBV19 and TRBJ1-5; without DNA, the TCRdb call of TRBD1 cannot be checked. This CDR3 has 14 residues. The germline CDR1 and CDR2 sequences are LNHDA and SQIVND (reference sequence). CDR3 loop: CASSITGEEQPQHF. The whole variable domain, remainder taken from reference TRBV19 and TRBJ1-5, is DGGITQSPKYLFRKEGQNVTLSCEQNLNHDAMYWYRQDPGQGLRLIYYSQIVNDFQKGDIAEGYSVSREKKESFPLTVTSAQKNPTAFYLCASSITGEEQPQHFGDGTRLSIL.

The CDR3 reads CAWSETTGADTQYF. The genes are TRBV30 and TRBJ2-3; TCRdb proposes TRBD1, but this gene call is untestable without DNA. This CDR3 spans 14 amino acids. The germline CDR1 and CDR2 sequences are GTSNPN and SVGIG (reference sequence).

CDR3: CASQGTGKGYTF. V usage is TRBV7-6 and J usage is TRBJ1-2; TCRdb's D call of TRBD1 is untestable without DNA. Germline CDR1 is SGHVS and CDR2 is FNYEAQ. There are 12 residues in the CDR3.